The clone carrying this TCR beta chain occurred once. The target antigen is unknown. Assay used: immunoSEQ multiplex PCR; TCRdb lists only in-frame clones, some missing. The table has tens of thousands of clones, just over 95% seen once. Thymic tissue was derived from resections collected during corrective heart surgery. Germline CDR1 SGHVS, CDR2 FNYEAQ. V dropped 1 base and J dropped 0 bases, with 10 bases sitting between them. The CDR3 sequence is 16 residues long. The entry originates in a study of human thymus T cells. General study results and limits: Unrelated people showed highly overlapping thymic repertoires, related research reported.

The genes are TRBV7-6 and TRBJ2-1; a weak D match, TRBD2 (5 bases). Specimen: thymus tissue. The TCR sequence derives from a boy under two years old with a congenital heart defect but otherwise immunologically healthy. The CDR3 is CASSLVAKSSYNEQFF. Written as DNA, the CDR3 is TGTGCCAGCAGCTTAGTAGCGAAAAGCTCCTACAATGAGCAGTTCTTC.